This T cell receptor (beta chain) was documented in a study of graft-versus-host responses after intestinal transplantation. Study as a whole: Every transplant recipient was induced with anti-thymocyte globulin, then maintained on tacrolimus and steroids for two to three years. Study observations and caveats: GvH clones detected in recipient marrow included some appearing first in ileum or blood.

Some clones are missing from TCRdb's copy, which holds only in-frame ones; the method was immunoSEQ multiplex PCR. The table records over 75,000 clones, about 85% of them present only once. About this clone itself: The antigen is undetermined. One end of the junction is discordant with germline, which a read error may explain.

The material was unstimulated CD4+ T cells sorted from spleen or lymph node cells, obtained before transplant. The clonotype was recovered from a human donor who was the organ donor for an intestinal transplant.

CDR3 coding DNA: TGTGCTAGCAGCGCCGGACCCGGAGGGTACAATGAGCAGTTCTTC. This sequence encodes CASSAGPGGYNEQFF. The rearrangement links TRBV7-7 to TRBJ2-1; TRBD2 might be the D (6 bases). Germline values: CDR1 SSHAT, CDR2 FNYEAQ (reference sequence). The CDR3 extends over 15 amino acids.